There are many counts of the clone carrying this TCR beta chain. What it binds is unknown. Individual cDNA molecules carried attached unique molecular identifiers. In TCRdb, the 5' RACE reads were re-called with MiXCR into one record per CDR3 protein. The repertoire consists of about 45,000 distinct CDR3 sequences, with more than 9% occurring once and the leading ten covering around a fifth. After removal of 7 bases from V and 2 bases from J, the junction contained 12 bases not matched to a gene. CDR3 size: 16 residues. Germline V gene sequence: CDR1 SQVTM, CDR2 ANQGSEA. The data were obtained in a study of early T cells in non-severe SARS-CoV-2 infection. General observations from the study: Matches to VDJdb favored anti-spike CD8 responses and missed private and CD4 specificities.

The sample taken for sequencing was whole blood. The chain combines TRBV29-1 with TRBJ1-2; 11 positions agree with TRBD1. This TCR was sampled from an adult who was a healthcare worker with PCR-confirmed SARS-CoV-2 infection or an uninfected control (not recorded which). Written as DNA, the CDR3 is TGCAGCGCCCTCGGTCAGGACAGGGGGCACAACTATGGCTACACCTTC. Translated: CSALGQDRGHNYGYTF.